Listed below are T cell receptor beta chains from one sample, sequenced in a study of CD8+CD57+ T cells in acquired aplastic anemia. MiXCR, run by TCRdb on the reads, gives a single entry per CDR3 protein. Here the sample spans hundreds of thousands of distinct CDR3 sequences, 25% to 40% being singletons. The sequencing input was sorted CD4+, CD8+, or CD8+CD57+ T cells (not recorded which) from PBMCs. These receptors were obtained from a human donor with aplastic anemia. The CDR3 runs from the conserved cysteine through the conserved F or W. D genes are given only for firm matches. A clone size is listed for some rows: how often the clone was seen (once, few, many), or a class if it is expanded.

cdr3_nt: TGTGCCATCAGTGAATTAGCGGGACCCTACGAGCAGTACTTC; cdr3_aa: CAISELAGPYEQYF; d_call: TRBD2; clone_size: many; j_call: TRBJ2-7; v_call: TRBV10-3
cdr3_nt: TGCAGCGTTGAAGGGGGTGCTGAAGCTTTCTTT; cdr3_aa: CSVEGGAEAFF; d_call: NA; clone_size: many; j_call: TRBJ1-1; v_call: TRBV29-1
cdr3_nt: TGTGCCAGCAGCGATCGCGGACAGCCAGAGACCCAGTACTTC; cdr3_aa: CASSDRGQPETQYF; d_call: NA; clone_size: NA; j_call: TRBJ2-5; v_call: TRBV3-1
cdr3_nt: TGCGCCAGCGCCCGGGGGGGGCCGTCCGGGGAGCTGTTTTTT; cdr3_aa: CASARGGPSGELFF; d_call: TRBD2; clone_size: NA; j_call: TRBJ2-2; v_call: TRBV5-1
cdr3_nt: TGTGCCAGCAGCTTGGGCTTCAGCACCGGGGAGCTGTTTTTT; cdr3_aa: CASSLGFSTGELFF; d_call: NA; clone_size: few; j_call: TRBJ2-2; v_call: TRBV11-3
cdr3_nt: TGCGCCAGCAGTCCGGGCGAGGGGGTCCGCGAGCAGTACTTC; cdr3_aa: CASSPGEGVREQYF; d_call: NA; clone_size: many; j_call: TRBJ2-7; v_call: TRBV10-1
cdr3_nt: TGTGCCAGCAGCCTACTCTCAGTGTATGATGAAGCTTTCTTT; cdr3_aa: CASSLLSVYDEAFF; d_call: NA; clone_size: NA; j_call: TRBJ1-1; v_call: TRBV7-9
cdr3_nt: TGTGCCAGTACCCCACCTGGATCTGAAGCTTTCTTT; cdr3_aa: CASTPPGSEAFF; d_call: NA; clone_size: many; j_call: TRBJ1-1; v_call: TRBV19
cdr3_nt: TGCGCCAGCAGCGGGACAGGGGGCTCTGGGGCCAACGTCCTGACTTTC; cdr3_aa: CASSGTGGSGANVLTF; d_call: TRBD1; clone_size: many; j_call: TRBJ2-6; v_call: TRBV10-2
cdr3_nt: TGTGCCACCAGCAGTGCGAGGGGGACTAATCAGCCCCAGCATTTT; cdr3_aa: CATSSARGTNQPQHF; d_call: NA; clone_size: NA; j_call: TRBJ1-5; v_call: TRBV15
cdr3_nt: TGTGCCAGCGGAGTCTATGAAGCTTTCTTT; cdr3_aa: CASGVYEAFF; d_call: NA; clone_size: few; j_call: TRBJ1-1; v_call: TRBV6-1
cdr3_nt: TGTGCCAGCAGCTTAGGACTCAATGAGCAGTTCTTC; cdr3_aa: CASSLGLNEQFF; d_call: NA; clone_size: many; j_call: TRBJ2-1; v_call: TRBV7-2
cdr3_nt: TGCGCCAGCAGCCAATACCACTACGAGCAGTACTTC; cdr3_aa: CASSQYHYEQYF; d_call: NA; clone_size: many; j_call: TRBJ2-7; v_call: TRBV4-1
cdr3_nt: TGTGCCAGTAGTATCAGAGGGGACAGGACCTCTGGAAACACCATATATTTT; cdr3_aa: CASSIRGDRTSGNTIYF; d_call: TRBD1; clone_size: NA; j_call: TRBJ1-3; v_call: TRBV19
cdr3_nt: TGTGCCAGCAGTTGGACAGAAGCGTATAGCAATCAGCCCCAGCATTTT; cdr3_aa: CASSWTEAYSNQPQHF; d_call: NA; clone_size: NA; j_call: TRBJ1-5; v_call: TRBV6-5
cdr3_nt: TGTGCCAGCAGACCTCTGGCGCGGAATGAGCAGTTCTTC; cdr3_aa: CASRPLARNEQFF; d_call: NA; clone_size: few; j_call: TRBJ2-1; v_call: TRBV6-6
cdr3_nt: TGTGCCAGCAGATGGGACAGAGGGGAGACCCAGTACTTC; cdr3_aa: CASRWDRGETQYF; d_call: TRBD1; clone_size: NA; j_call: TRBJ2-5; v_call: TRBV12-3/TRBV12-4
cdr3_nt: TGTGCCAGCAGACGGGACAGCGGTCATGAAAAACTGTTTTTT; cdr3_aa: CASRRDSGHEKLFF; d_call: TRBD1; clone_size: NA; j_call: TRBJ1-4; v_call: TRBV25-1
cdr3_nt: TGTGCCAGCAGTTTAGGGGCGGGACGCCCTAGCACAGATACGCAGTATTTT; cdr3_aa: CASSLGAGRPSTDTQYF; d_call: NA; clone_size: NA; j_call: TRBJ2-3; v_call: TRBV7-2
cdr3_nt: TGTGCCAGCTTCTCTCGGGACGGTTTCTACGAGCAGTACTTC; cdr3_aa: CASFSRDGFYEQYF; d_call: NA; clone_size: few; j_call: TRBJ2-7; v_call: TRBV2
cdr3_nt: TGTGCCAGCAGCTTAAAAAAGGGCCGGGACAGCGCCTACGAGCAGTACTTC; cdr3_aa: CASSLKKGRDSAYEQYF; d_call: TRBD1; clone_size: few; j_call: TRBJ2-7; v_call: TRBV11-1
cdr3_nt: TGCGCCAGCAGCCAAGATGTCGGGTCTAATCGGCAGTTCTTC; cdr3_aa: CASSQDVGSNRQFF; d_call: NA; clone_size: NA; j_call: TRBJ2-1; v_call: TRBV4-1
cdr3_nt: TGTGCCAGTAGTATAGAGGTCCTGGGTGCCGGGGAGCTGTTTTTT; cdr3_aa: CASSIEVLGAGELFF; d_call: NA; clone_size: many; j_call: TRBJ2-2; v_call: TRBV19